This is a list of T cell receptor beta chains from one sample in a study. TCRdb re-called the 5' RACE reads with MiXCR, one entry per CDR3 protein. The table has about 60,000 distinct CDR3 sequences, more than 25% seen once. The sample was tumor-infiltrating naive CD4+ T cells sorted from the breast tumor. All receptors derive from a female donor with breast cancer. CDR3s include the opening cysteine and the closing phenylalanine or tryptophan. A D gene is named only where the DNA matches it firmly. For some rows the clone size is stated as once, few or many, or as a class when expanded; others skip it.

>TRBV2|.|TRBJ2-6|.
TGTGCCAGGGGACGGTTTAGCTCTGGGGCCAACGTCCTGACTTTC
CARGRFSSGANVLTF
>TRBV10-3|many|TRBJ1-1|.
TGTGCCGTCAACGACTTAATGAACACTGAAGCTTTCTTT
CAVNDLMNTEAFF
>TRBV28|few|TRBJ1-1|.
TGTGCCAGCAGTTTAGGAGCGCGAGCTTTCTTT
CASSLGARAFF
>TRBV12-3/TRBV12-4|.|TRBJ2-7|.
TGTGCCAGCAGTTCCTACGGGGAGTCTAAATCCGAGCAGTACTTC
CASSSYGESKSEQYF
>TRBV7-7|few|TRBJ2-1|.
TGTGCTAGCAGCAGGGACCGGAACAATGAGCAGTTCTTC
CASSRDRNNEQFF
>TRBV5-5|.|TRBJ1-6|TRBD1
TGTGCCAGCAGCCGAGTCCCGGGACAGGGGTCGGGGGCACCCCTCCACTTT
CASSRVPGQGSGAPLHF
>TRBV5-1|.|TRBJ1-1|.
TGCGCCAGCAGGCGCCCTGGACGGATAAACACTGAAGCTTTCTTT
CASRRPGRINTEAFF
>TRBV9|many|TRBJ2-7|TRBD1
TGTGCCAGCAGCGTAGCTACGGGACAGGGACCCTACGAGCAGTACTTC
CASSVATGQGPYEQYF
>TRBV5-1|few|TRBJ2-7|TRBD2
TGCGCCAGCAGGTCCGGGACTACCTCCTACGAGCAGTACTTC
CASRSGTTSYEQYF
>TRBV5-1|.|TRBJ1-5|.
TGCGCCAGCAGGCGCTCGACAAATAGCAATCAGCCCCAGCATTTT
CASRRSTNSNQPQHF
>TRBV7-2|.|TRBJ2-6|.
TGTGCCAGCAGCGACTCTAGGGGTGGGGCCAACGTCCTGACTTTC
CASSDSRGGANVLTF
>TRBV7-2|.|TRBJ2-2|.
TGTGCCAGCAGCTTAGGGCCGGGCAGGGGAAACACCGGGGAGCTGTTTTTT
CASSLGPGRGNTGELFF
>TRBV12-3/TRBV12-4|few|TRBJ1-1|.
TGTGCCAGCAGTTTTTATGGGCCGGGGATCACTGAAGCTTTCTTT
CASSFYGPGITEAFF
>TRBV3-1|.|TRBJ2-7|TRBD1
TGTGCCAGCAGCCAACACTCGGGACAGGGACGGGACGAGCAGTACTTC
CASSQHSGQGRDEQYF
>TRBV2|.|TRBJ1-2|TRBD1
TGTGCCAGCAGGGCACGAGGGACAGCTAACTATGGCTACACCTTC
CASRARGTANYGYTF
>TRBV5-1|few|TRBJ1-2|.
TGCGCCAGCAGCCCGATCGAGGGGACTAACTATGGCTACACCTTC
CASSPIEGTNYGYTF
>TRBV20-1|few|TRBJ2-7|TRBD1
TGCAGTGCTCAGCGGACAGGGGCCATCGGCGAGCAGTACTTC
CSAQRTGAIGEQYF
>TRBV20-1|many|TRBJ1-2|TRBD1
TGCAGTGCTACGGGACAGAACTATGGCTACACCTTC
CSATGQNYGYTF
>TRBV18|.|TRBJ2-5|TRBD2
TGTGCCAGCTCACCACCACTAGCGGGAGTGGAGACCCAGTACTTC
CASSPPLAGVETQYF
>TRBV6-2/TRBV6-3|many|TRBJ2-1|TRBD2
TGTGCCAGCAGACGGACTAGCGGGTCCTCCTACAATGAGCAGTTCTTC
CASRRTSGSSYNEQFF
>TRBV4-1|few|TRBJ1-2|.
TGCGCCAGCAGCCAAGGGGGCCTCCGGGAAGGCTATGGCTACACCTTC
CASSQGGLREGYGYTF
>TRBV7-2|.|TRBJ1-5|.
TGTGCCAGCAGCTTAGGGTATCAGCCCCAGCATTTT
CASSLGYQPQHF